This TCR beta chain was sequenced for a study of naive and memory T cell subsets. General study results and limits: Possibly reflecting memory cells re-expressing CD45RA, a few larger clonotypes occurred in naive repertoires, especially CD8. Over 85% of naive TCR sequences appeared only once after error correction, unlike memory subsets.

V gave up 8 bases and J gave up 5 bases, with 15 bases separating them. Looked up from germline, CDR1 is SEHNR and CDR2 is FQNEAQ (reference sequence). The CDR3 contains 13 residues. On this clonotype: Its target is unknown.

Two oligonucleotides, mixed equimolar, formed the beta constant-region primer covering TRBC1 and TRBC2. The ligated cDNA underwent four PCR rounds using SP2 and nested alpha and beta constant-region primers. TCRdb ran MiXCR on the UMI-ligation and nested PCR reads and lists one entry per CDR3 protein. The sample shows over 110,000 distinct CDR3 sequences, approximately 20% of them seen only once. After the first PCR, alpha and beta chain libraries were processed separately. Sequential positive selection took CD4 T cells first, then CD8 T cells. Cells stained for CD3, CD4, CD8, CD45RA and CD27 were sorted into four subsets.

The chain is built from TRBV7-9 and TRBJ1-1, with D hard to call. Material for sequencing was naive CD8+ T cells from blood. The TCR was taken from a human donor in good health. This chain's CDR3 is CASVPREQTEAFF. The CDR3 region has the DNA TGTGCCAGCGTGCCGAGGGAACAAACTGAAGCTTTCTTT.